Listed below are T cell receptor beta chains from one sample, sequenced in a study of blood T cells in healthy people across ages. A single record per CDR3 protein comes from TCRdb applying MiXCR to the 5' RACE reads. This table holds approximately 290,000 distinct CDR3 sequences, 27% found once. Sequenced: blood. The receptors derive from a woman between 65 and 79 years old in good health. Both conserved end residues are part of each CDR3. A D gene is named only where the DNA matches it firmly. Clone size appears in some rows only: once, few, many, or a class for an expanded clone.

>TRBJ2-6|NA|TRBV18|many
CASSPWRWDGSSGANVLTF
TGTGCCAGCTCACCATGGCGGTGGGACGGCTCCTCTGGGGCCAACGTCCTGACTTTC
>TRBJ2-6|NA|TRBV12-3/TRBV12-4|NA
CASSPQQLSGANVLTF
TGTGCCAGCAGTCCCCAACAGCTTTCTGGGGCCAACGTCCTGACTTTC
>TRBJ2-5|NA|TRBV21-1|many
CASSKEVRGEETQYF
TGTGCCAGCAGCAAAGAGGTCAGGGGCGAAGAGACCCAGTACTTC
>TRBJ2-5|NA|TRBV5-5|NA
CASSFGTGVQETQYF
TGTGCCAGCAGCTTCGGGACTGGGGTCCAGGAGACCCAGTACTTC
>TRBJ2-1|NA|TRBV4-1|many
CASSQLLVNEQFF
TGCGCCAGCAGCCAATTACTAGTAAATGAGCAGTTCTTC
>TRBJ2-5|TRBD2|TRBV4-3|NA
CASSQDGAGAQETQYF
TGCGCCAGCAGCCAAGACGGAGCGGGAGCTCAAGAGACCCAGTACTTC
>TRBJ2-7|NA|TRBV2|few
CATNGRTTSYEQYF
TGTGCCACCAACGGCCGAACCACCTCCTACGAGCAGTACTTC
>TRBJ2-6|NA|TRBV5-1|few
CASLPEHSGANVLTF
TGCGCCAGCCTGCCAGAACACTCTGGGGCCAACGTCCTGACTTTC
>TRBJ2-1|TRBD2|TRBV20-1|NA
CSARGGTSASNEQFF
TGCAGTGCTAGAGGCGGGACTAGCGCGTCCAATGAGCAGTTCTTC
>TRBJ2-1|NA|TRBV29-1|many
CSVDRRGREYNEQFF
TGCAGCGTGGATAGACGGGGCCGAGAGTACAATGAGCAGTTCTTC
>TRBJ2-7|NA|TRBV29-1|NA
CSVPGGKPYEQYF
TGCAGCGTTCCTGGCGGCAAGCCATACGAGCAGTACTTC
>TRBJ2-3|TRBD2|TRBV7-3|NA
CASSLGLAGRDTQYF
TGTGCCAGCAGCTTGGGACTAGCGGGGCGAGATACGCAGTATTTT
>TRBJ1-2|NA|TRBV28|NA
CASSLQTVSGYTF
TGTGCCAGCAGTTTACAGACAGTCAGTGGCTACACCTTC
>TRBJ1-5|TRBD1|TRBV3-1|many
CASSHGVRQGVTQPQHF
TGTGCCAGCAGCCATGGAGTTAGACAGGGAGTCACTCAGCCCCAGCATTTT
>TRBJ2-1|NA|TRBV28|few
CASMRGSYNEQFF
TGTGCCAGCATGAGGGGCTCCTACAATGAGCAGTTCTTC